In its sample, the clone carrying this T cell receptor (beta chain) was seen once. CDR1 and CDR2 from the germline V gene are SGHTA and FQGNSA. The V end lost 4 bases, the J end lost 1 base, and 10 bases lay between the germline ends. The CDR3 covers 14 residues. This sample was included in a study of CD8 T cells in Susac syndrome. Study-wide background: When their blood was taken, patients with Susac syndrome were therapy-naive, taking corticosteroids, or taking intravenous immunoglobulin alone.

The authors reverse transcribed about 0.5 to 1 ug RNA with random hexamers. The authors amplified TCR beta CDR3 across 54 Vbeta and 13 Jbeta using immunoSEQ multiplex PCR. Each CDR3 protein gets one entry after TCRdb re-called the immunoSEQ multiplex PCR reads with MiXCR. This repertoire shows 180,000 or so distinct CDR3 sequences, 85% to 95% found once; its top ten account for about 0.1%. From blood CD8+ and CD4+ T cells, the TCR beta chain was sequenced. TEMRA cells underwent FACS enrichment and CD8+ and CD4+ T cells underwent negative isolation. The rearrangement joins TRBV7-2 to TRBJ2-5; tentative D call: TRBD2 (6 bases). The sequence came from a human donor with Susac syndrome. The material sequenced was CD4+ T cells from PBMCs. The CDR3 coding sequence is TGTGCCAGCAGCTCCCTAGCGTTCCAAGAGACCCAGTACTTC. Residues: CASSSLAFQETQYF.